The entry below gives a single T cell receptor beta chain sequence along with its context. CDR1 is LGHDT and CDR2 is YNNKEL in the germline V gene (reference sequence). V was pared by 2 bases and J by 5 bases, with 7 bases of the junction left unmatched. The CDR3 has 16 residues. The data were obtained in a study of blood T cell repertoires in COVID-19. Measured with immunoSEQ multiplex PCR; TCRdb has only the in-frame clones, and not every one. Of roughly 200,000 clones listed, approximately 85% were seen once; the top ten hold 6.5% to 9%. This clonotype was sampled from a woman aged 55 to 70 with acute or convalescent COVID-19. This sequence joins TRBV3-1 (or the pseudogene TRBV3-2) and TRBJ1-4, with 8 nucleotides matching TRBD1. Source material: peripheral blood. The CDR3 coding sequence is TGTGCCAGCAGCCAAATTCCAACAGGGGGAAATGAAAAACTGTTTTTT. Protein sequence: CASSQIPTGGNEKLFF.